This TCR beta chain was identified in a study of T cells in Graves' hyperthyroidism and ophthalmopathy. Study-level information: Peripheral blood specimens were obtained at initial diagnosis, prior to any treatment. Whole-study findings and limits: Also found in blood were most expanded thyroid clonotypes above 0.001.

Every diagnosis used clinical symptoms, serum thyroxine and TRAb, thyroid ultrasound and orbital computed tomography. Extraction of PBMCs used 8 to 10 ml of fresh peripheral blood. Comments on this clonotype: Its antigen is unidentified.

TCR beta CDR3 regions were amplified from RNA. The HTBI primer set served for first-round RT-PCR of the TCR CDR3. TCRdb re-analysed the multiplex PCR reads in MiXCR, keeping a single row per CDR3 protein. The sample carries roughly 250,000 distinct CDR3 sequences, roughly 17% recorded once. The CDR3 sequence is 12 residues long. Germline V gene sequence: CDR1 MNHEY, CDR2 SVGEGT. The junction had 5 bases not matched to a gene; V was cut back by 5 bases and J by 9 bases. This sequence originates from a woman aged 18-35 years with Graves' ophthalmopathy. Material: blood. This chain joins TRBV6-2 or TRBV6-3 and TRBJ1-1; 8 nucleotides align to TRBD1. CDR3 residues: CASSHGQGQAFF. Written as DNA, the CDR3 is TGTGCCAGCAGTCACGGACAGGGCCAAGCTTTCTTT.